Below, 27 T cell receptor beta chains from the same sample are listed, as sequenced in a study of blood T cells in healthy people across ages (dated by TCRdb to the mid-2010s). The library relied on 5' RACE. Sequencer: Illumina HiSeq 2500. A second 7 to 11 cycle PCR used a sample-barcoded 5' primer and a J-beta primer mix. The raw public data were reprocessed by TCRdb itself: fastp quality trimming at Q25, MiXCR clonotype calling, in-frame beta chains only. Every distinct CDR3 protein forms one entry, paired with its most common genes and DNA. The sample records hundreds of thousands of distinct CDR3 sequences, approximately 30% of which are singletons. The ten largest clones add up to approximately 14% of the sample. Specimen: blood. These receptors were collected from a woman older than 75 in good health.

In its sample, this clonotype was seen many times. CDR3 sequence (DNA): TGTGCCAGCAGCCAGCTAAATCAGCCCCAGCATTTT. It translates to CASSQLNQPQHF. The chain links TRBV3-1 to TRBJ1-5; D call uncertain. V was trimmed by 3 bases and J by 4 bases, leaving 4 bases between them. CDR3 size: 12 residues. Germline CDR1 LGHDT, CDR2 YNNKEL (reference sequence).

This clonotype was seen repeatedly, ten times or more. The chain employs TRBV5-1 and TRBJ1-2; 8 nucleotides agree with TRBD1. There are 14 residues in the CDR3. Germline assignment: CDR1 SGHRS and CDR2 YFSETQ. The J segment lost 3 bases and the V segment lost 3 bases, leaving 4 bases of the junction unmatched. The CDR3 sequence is CASSWTGPDYGYTF. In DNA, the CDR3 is TGCGCCAGCAGCTGGACAGGGCCCGACTATGGCTACACCTTC.

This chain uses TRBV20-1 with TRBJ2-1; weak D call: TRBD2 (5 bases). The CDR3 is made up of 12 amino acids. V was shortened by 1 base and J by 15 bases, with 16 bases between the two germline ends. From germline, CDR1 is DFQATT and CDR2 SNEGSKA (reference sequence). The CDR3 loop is CSARVDGVTGFF. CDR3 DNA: TGCAGTGCTAGAGTTGACGGGGTGACTGGGTTCTTC.

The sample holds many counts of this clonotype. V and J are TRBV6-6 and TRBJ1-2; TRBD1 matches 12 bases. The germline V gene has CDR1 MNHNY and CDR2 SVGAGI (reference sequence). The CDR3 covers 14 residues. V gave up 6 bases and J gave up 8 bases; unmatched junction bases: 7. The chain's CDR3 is CASSQGQGAQGYTF. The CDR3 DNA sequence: TGTGCCAGCAGCCAGGGACAGGGGGCGCAAGGCTACACCTTC.

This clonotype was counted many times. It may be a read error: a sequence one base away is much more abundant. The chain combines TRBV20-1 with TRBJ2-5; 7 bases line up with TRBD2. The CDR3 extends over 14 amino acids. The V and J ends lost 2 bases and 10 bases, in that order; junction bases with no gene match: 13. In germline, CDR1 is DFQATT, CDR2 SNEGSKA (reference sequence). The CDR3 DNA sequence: TGCAGTGCTAGACTAGGACGGAGCCGGGGGGACCAGTACTTC. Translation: CSARLGRSRGDQYF.

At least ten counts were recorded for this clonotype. The CDR3 region has the DNA TGCAGCGTGACCCGCAGTGCCTACGAGCAGTACTTC. Protein sequence: CSVTRSAYEQYF. The rearrangement joins TRBV29-1 to TRBJ2-7; D unresolved. The CDR3 sequence is 12 residues long. Deletions cut 6 bases from V and 2 bases from J, with 11 bases between. The V gene's germline CDR1 is SQVTM and CDR2 ANQGSEA.

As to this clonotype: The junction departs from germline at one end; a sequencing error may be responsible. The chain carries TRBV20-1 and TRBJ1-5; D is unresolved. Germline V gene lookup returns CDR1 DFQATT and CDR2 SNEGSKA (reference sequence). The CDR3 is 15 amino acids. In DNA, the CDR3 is TGCAGTGCTGGAGGAGCTAGATCCCGCAATCGGCCCCAGCATTTT. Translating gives CSAGGARSRNRPQHF.

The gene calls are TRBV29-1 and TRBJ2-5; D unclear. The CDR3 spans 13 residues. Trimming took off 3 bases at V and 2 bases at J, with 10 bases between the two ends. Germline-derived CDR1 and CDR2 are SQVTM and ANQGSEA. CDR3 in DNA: TGCAGCGTTGAGGGTCTGGGGCAAGAGACCCAGTACTTC. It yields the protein CSVEGLGQETQYF. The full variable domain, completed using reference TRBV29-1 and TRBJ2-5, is SAVISQKPSRDICQRGTSLTIQCQVDSQVTMMFWYRQQPGQSLTLIATANQGSEATYESGFVIDKFPISRPNLTFSTLTVSNMSPEDSSIYLCSVEGLGQETQYFGPGTRLLVL.

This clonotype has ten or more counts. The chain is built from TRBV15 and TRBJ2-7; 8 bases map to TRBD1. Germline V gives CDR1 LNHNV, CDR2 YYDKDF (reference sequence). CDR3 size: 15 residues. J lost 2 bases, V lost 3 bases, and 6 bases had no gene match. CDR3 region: CATSSGDRNTYEQYF. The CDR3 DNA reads TGTGCCACCAGCAGTGGGGACAGGAACACCTACGAGCAGTACTTC.

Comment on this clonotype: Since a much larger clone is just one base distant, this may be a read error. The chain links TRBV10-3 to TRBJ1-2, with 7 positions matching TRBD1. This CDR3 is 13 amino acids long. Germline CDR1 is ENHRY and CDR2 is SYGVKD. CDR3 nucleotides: TGTGCCACCAGGGACAGCACTAACTATGACTACACCTTC. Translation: CATRDSTNYDYTF.

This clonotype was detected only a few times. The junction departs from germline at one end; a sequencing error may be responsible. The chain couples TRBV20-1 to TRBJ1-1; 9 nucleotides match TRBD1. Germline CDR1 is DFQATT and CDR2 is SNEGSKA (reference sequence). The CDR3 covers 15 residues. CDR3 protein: CSARDRQGVRPEGFF. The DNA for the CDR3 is TGCAGTGCTAGAGATCGACAGGGGGTAAGGCCCGAAGGTTTCTTT.

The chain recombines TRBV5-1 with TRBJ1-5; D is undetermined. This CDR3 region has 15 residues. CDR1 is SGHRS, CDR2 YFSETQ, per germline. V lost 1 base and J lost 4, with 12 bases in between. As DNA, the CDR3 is TGCGCCAGCAGCTTGAGTGGGCTAAGTAATCAGCCCCAGCATTTT. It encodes CASSLSGLSNQPQHF.

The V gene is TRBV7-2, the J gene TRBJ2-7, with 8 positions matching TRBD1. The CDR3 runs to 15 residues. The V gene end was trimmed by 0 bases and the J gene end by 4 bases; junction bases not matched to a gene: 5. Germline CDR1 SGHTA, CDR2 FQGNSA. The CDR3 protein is CASSLARTGWYEQYF. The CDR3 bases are TGTGCCAGCAGCTTAGCCAGGACAGGGTGGTACGAGCAGTACTTC.

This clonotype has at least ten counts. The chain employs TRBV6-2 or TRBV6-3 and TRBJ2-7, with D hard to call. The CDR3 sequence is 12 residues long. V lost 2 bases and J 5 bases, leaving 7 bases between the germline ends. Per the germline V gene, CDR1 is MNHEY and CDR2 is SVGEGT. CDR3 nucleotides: TGTGCCAGCAGTTACCGAGTGAACGAGCAGTACTTC. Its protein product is CASSYRVNEQYF.

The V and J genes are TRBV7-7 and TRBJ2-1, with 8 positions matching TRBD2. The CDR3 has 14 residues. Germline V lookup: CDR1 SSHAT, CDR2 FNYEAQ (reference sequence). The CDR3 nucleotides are TGTGCTAGCGGCTTAGCGGGACGGATCAATGAGCAGTTCTTC. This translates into CASGLAGRINEQFF.

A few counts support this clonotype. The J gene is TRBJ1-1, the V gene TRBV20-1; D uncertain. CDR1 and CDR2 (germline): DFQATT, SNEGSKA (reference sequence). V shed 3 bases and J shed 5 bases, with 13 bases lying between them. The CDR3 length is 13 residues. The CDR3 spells CSARALIRTEAFF. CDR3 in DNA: TGCAGTGCTAGGGCTCTTATAAGGACTGAAGCTTTCTTT.

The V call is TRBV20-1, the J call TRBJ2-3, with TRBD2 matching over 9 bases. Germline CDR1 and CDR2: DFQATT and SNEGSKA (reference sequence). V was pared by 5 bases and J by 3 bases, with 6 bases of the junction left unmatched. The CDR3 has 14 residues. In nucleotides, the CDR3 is TGCAGTGCTTTAGCGGGAGTAAAGACAGATACGCAGTATTTT. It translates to CSALAGVKTDTQYF.

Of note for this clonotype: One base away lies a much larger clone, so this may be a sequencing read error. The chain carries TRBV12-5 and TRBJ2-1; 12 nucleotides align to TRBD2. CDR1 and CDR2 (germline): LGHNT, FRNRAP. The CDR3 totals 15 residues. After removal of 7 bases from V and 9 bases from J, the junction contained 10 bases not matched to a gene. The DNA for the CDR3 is TGTGCTAGTGCCTCGGGACTAGCGGGCGGGGGTGAGCAGTTCTTC. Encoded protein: CASASGLAGGGEQFF.

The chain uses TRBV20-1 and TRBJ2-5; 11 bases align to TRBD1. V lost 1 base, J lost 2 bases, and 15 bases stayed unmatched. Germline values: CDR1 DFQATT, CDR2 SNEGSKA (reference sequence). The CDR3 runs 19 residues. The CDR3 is CSARAGQGVDNLWQETQYF. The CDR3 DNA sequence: TGCAGTGCTAGAGCGGGACAGGGGGTAGATAATTTGTGGCAAGAGACCCAGTACTTC.

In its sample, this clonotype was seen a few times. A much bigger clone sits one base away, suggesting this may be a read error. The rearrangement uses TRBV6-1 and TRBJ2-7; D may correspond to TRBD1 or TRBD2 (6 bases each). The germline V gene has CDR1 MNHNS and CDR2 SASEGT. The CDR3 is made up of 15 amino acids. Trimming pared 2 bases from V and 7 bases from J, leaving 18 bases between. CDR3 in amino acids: CASSERGATYNEQYF. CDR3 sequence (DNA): TGTGCCAGCAGTGAAAGGGGGGCCACCTACAATGAGCAGTACTTC.

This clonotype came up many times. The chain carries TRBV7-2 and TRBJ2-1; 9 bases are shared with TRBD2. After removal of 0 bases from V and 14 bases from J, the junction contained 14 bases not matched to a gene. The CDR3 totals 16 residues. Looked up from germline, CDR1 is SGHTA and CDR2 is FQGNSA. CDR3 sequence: CASSLAHAGGPVYEFF. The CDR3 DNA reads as TGTGCCAGCAGCTTAGCGCACGCGGGGGGGCCCGTTTACGAGTTCTTC.

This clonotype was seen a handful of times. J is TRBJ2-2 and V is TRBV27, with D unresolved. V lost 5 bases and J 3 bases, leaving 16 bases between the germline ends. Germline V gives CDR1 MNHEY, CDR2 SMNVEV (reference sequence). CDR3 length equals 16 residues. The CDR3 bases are TGTGCCAGCAGTCCGCCGACCCCGATGGACACCGGGGAGCTGTTTTTT. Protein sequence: CASSPPTPMDTGELFF.

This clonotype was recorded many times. As DNA, the CDR3 is TGTGCCGGGGGGTACCGCTACGAGCAGTACTTC. It specifies CAGGYRYEQYF. The V call is TRBV30, the J call TRBJ2-7; D possibly corresponds to TRBD2 (6 bases). The V end was cut by 8 bases, the J end by 3 bases, with 11 bases between. The CDR3 sequence is 11 residues long. Germline V gene sequence: CDR1 GTSNPN, CDR2 SVGIG (reference sequence).

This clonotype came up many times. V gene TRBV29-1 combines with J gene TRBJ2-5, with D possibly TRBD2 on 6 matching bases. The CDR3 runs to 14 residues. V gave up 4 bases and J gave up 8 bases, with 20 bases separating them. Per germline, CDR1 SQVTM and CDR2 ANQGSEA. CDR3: CSVVRGGRTRTQYF. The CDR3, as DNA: TGCAGCGTTGTGCGTGGGGGGAGGACGCGAACCCAGTACTTC. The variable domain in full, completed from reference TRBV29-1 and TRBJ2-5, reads SAVISQKPSRDICQRGTSLTIQCQVDSQVTMMFWYRQQPGQSLTLIATANQGSEATYESGFVIDKFPISRPNLTFSTLTVSNMSPEDSSIYLCSVVRGGRTRTQYFGPGTRLLVL.

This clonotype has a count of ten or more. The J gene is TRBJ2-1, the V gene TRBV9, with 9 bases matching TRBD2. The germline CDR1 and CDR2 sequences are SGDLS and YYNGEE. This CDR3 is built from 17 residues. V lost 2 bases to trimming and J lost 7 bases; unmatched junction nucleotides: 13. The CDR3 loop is CASSVVPGTSNRNEQFF. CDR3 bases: TGTGCCAGCAGCGTTGTTCCCGGGACTAGCAATCGGAATGAGCAGTTCTTC.

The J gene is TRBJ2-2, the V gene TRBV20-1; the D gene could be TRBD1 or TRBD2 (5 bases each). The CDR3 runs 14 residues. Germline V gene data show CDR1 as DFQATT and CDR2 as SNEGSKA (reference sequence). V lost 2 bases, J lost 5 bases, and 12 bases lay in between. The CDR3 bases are TGCAGTGCTAGATCAGGGACCGGGACCGGGGAGCTGTTTTTT. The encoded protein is CSARSGTGTGELFF.

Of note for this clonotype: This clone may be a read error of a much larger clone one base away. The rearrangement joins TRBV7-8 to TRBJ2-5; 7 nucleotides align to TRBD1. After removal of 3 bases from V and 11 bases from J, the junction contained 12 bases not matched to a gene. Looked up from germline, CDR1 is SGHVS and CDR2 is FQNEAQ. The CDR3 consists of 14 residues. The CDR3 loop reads CASSFPGQSGGQYF. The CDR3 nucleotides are TGTGCCAGCAGCTTTCCGGGACAGTCTGGCGGGCAGTACTTC.